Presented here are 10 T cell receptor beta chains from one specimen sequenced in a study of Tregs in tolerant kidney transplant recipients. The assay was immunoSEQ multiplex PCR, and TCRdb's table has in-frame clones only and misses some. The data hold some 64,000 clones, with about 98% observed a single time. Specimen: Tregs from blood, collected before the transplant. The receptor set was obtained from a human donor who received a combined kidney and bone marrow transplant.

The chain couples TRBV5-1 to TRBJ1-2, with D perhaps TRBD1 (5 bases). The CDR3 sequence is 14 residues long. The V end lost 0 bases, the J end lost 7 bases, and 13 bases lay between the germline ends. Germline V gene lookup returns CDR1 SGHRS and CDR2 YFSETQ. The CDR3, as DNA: TGCGCCAGCAGCTTGGGTCAGGGTGGCGGTGGCTACACCTTC. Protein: CASSLGQGGGGYTF.

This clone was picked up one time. CDR3 in amino acids: CASSQDWRQGAYEQYF. CDR3 DNA: TGCGCCAGCAGCCAAGATTGGCGACAGGGGGCCTACGAGCAGTACTTC. The chain couples TRBV4-1 to TRBJ2-7; TRBD1 matches 9 bases. CDR1 is MGHRA and CDR2 is YSYEKL in the germline V gene. This CDR3 has 16 amino acids. After removal of 0 bases from V and 2 bases from J, the junction contained 5 bases not matched to a gene.

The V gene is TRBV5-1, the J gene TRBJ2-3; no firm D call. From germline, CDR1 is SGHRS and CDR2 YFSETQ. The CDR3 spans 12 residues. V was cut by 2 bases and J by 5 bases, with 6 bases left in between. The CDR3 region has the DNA TGCGCCAGCAGCTTAATCGGAGATACGCAGTATTTT. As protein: CASSLIGDTQYF.

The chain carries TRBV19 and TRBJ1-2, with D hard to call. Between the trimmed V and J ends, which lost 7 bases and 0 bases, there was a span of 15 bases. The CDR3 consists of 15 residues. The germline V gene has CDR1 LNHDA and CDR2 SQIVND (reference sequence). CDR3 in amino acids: CASTSGRNANYGYTF. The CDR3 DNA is TGTGCCAGTACAAGCGGCAGAAACGCTAACTATGGCTACACCTTC.

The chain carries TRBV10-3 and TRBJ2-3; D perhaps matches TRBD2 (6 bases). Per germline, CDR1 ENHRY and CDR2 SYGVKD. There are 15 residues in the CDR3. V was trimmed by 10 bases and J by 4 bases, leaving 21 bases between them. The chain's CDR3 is CATRRAEGHADTQYF. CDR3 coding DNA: TGTGCCACCCGGCGGGCGGAGGGTCACGCAGATACGCAGTATTTT.

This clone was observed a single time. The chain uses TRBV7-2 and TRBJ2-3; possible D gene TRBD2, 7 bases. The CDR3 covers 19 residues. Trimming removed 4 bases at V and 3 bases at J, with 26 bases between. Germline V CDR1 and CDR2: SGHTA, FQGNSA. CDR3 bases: TGTGCCAGCAGCTCACCATTTCGATTCGAGGGGGGGTGGACAGATACGCAGTATTTT. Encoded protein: CASSSPFRFEGGWTDTQYF.

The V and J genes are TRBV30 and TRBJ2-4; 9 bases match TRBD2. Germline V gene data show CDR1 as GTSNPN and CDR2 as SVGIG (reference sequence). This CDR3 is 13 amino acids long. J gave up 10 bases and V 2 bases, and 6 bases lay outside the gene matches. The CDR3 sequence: CAWSPTLAGIQYF. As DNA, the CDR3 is TGTGCCTGGAGTCCGACGCTAGCGGGGATTCAGTACTTC.

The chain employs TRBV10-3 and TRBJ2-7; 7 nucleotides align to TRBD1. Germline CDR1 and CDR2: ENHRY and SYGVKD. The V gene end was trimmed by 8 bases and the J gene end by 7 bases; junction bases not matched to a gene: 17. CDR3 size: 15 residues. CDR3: CAIGPLDRALGEQYF. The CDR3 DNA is TGTGCCATCGGCCCCCTTGACAGGGCCTTAGGTGAGCAGTACTTC.

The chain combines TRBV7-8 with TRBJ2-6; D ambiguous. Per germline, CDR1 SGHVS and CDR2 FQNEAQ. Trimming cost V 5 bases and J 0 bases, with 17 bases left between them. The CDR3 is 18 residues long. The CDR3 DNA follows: TGTGCCAGCAGCAGTCATCATGACACCCACTCTGGGGCCAACGTCCTGACTTTC. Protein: CASSSHHDTHSGANVLTF.

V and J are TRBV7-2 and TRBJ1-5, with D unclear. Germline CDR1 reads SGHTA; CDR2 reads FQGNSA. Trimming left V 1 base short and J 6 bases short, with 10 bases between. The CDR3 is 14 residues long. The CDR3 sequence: CASSLGNALQPQHF. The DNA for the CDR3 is TGTGCCAGCAGCTTAGGAAACGCACTTCAGCCCCAGCATTTT.